Below, 14 T cell receptor beta chains from the same sample are listed, as sequenced in a study of blood T cell repertoires in COVID-19 (dated by TCRdb to the early 2020s). The library was generated by the immunoSEQ multiplex PCR assay. TCRdb took over this immuneACCESS table, retaining in-frame rearrangements with V and J assigned. Such tables are incomplete; in checked studies, under half of the missing clones stem from an unresolved V gene, and the remainder is unexplained. This sample comprises some 250,000 clones, 70% to 90% of them detected only once. The ten largest clones add up to approximately 12% of the sample. The sample consisted of peripheral blood. Receptor source: a young woman with COVID-19, enrolled during active disease.

The chain is built from TRBV19 and TRBJ1-1; 7 nucleotides align to TRBD1. Germline CDR1 LNHDA, CDR2 SQIVND (reference sequence). Trimming took 8 bases from V and 0 from J; bases not matched to a gene: 6. The CDR3 length is 14 residues. CDR3 nucleotides: TGTGCCAGTGGGTTACAGGGGCTGAACACTGAAGCTTTCTTT. Its protein product is CASGLQGLNTEAFF.

V and J are TRBV4-2 and TRBJ1-1, with TRBD1 identical over 10 bases. Germline lookup yields CDR1 LGHNA and CDR2 YNFKEQ. This CDR3 comprises 15 residues. The V and J ends lost 1 base and 5 bases, in that order; junction bases with no gene match: 4. DNA of the CDR3: TGTGCCAGCAGCCAAGGGACAGGGGGTGGGACTGAAGCTTTCTTT. This sequence encodes CASSQGTGGGTEAFF.

The genes are TRBV7-9 and TRBJ2-3; possible D gene TRBD1, 6 bases. This CDR3 has 13 residues. Trimming removed 4 bases at V and 7 bases at J, with 12 bases between. The germline V gene has CDR1 SEHNR and CDR2 FQNEAQ (reference sequence). The CDR3 sequence is CASSYPDSNTQYF. As DNA, the CDR3 is TGTGCCAGCAGCTACCCGGACAGCAATACGCAGTATTTT.

This clone was seen a single time. The genes are TRBV13 and TRBJ2-3; D is possibly TRBD1 (6 bases). Per germline, CDR1 PRHDT and CDR2 FYEKMQ (reference sequence). V was clipped by 2 bases and J by 7 bases, with 16 bases between them. The CDR3 length is 15 residues. In DNA form, the CDR3 reads TGTGCCAGCAGCTTACAGGATTTAACAGGGAATACGCAGTATTTT. It specifies CASSLQDLTGNTQYF.

J is TRBJ2-2 and V is TRBV24-1, with a possible D match to TRBD2 (6 bases). The CDR3 runs 14 residues. V was shortened by 5 bases and J by 7 bases, with 13 bases between the two germline ends. CDR1 and CDR2 from the germline V gene are KGHDR and SFDVKD. CDR3 DNA: TGTGCCACCAGTGTTGGAGGGAAGGACGGGGAGCTGTTTTTT. This gives the protein CATSVGGKDGELFF.

V usage is TRBV11-2 and J usage is TRBJ2-3, with D perhaps TRBD2 (6 bases). This CDR3 has 14 residues. V was shortened by 5 bases and J by 3 bases, with 12 bases between the two germline ends. In germline, CDR1 is SGHAT, CDR2 FQNNGV. The CDR3 sequence: CASSQGLLTDTQYF. The CDR3 coding sequence is TGTGCCAGCAGCCAGGGACTTCTAACAGATACGCAGTATTTT.

This clone was detected only a few times. The identical CDR3 is also encoded by other nucleotide sequences in the sample. The V gene is TRBV5-1, the J gene TRBJ1-1, with a weak D call TRBD1 (5 bases). CDR1 is SGHRS, CDR2 YFSETQ, per germline. The CDR3 length is 14 residues. V was pared by 0 bases and J by 4 bases, with 10 bases between. The DNA of the CDR3 is TGCGCCAGCAGCTTGGGTCAGGGCGCCACTGAAGCTTTCTTT. Its translation: CASSLGQGATEAFF.

This clone showed up just a few times. DNA for the CDR3: TGTGCCAGTAGTATGTCCCCAACGGCCTACAATGAGCAGTTCTTC. This gives the protein CASSMSPTAYNEQFF. This chain links TRBV19 with TRBJ2-1; no reliable D call. This CDR3 spans 15 amino acids. Germline values: CDR1 LNHDA, CDR2 SQIVND (reference sequence). Trimming pared 3 bases from V and 2 bases from J, leaving 11 bases between.

This clone has a single count. The chain combines TRBV5-1 with TRBJ2-5; 11 positions agree with TRBD2. There are 16 residues in the CDR3. With 2 bases clipped from V and 2 bases from J, the junction kept 5 bases outside the gene matches. Germline-derived CDR1 and CDR2 are SGHRS and YFSETQ. The CDR3, as DNA: TGCGCCAGCAGCTTCCTAGCGGGGGGACAACAAGAGACCCAGTACTTC. This sequence encodes CASSFLAGGQQETQYF. The variable domain in full, with the rest retrieved from reference TRBV5-1 and TRBJ2-5, is KAGVTQTPRYLIKTRGQQVTLSCSPISGHRSVSWYQQTPGQGLQFLFEYFSETQRNKGNFPGRFSGRQFSNSRSEMNVSTLELGDSALYLCASSFLAGGQQETQYFGPGTRLLVL.

The chain carries TRBV14 and TRBJ1-3; 10 nucleotides line up with TRBD1. The length of the CDR3 is 16 residues. V shed 4 bases and J 2 bases; nucleotides not matched to a gene: 5. Per germline, CDR1 SGHDN and CDR2 FVKESK. The CDR3: CASSRPGTGAGNTIYF. The CDR3 DNA reads as TGTGCCAGCAGCCGTCCAGGGACAGGGGCTGGAAACACCATATATTTT. Variable domain in full (rest from reference TRBV14 and TRBJ1-3): EAGVTQFPSHSVIEKGQTVTLRCDPISGHDNLYWYRRVMGKEIKFLLHFVKESKQDESGMPNNRFLAERTGGTYSTLKVQPAELEDSGVYFCASSRPGTGAGNTIYFGEGSWLTVV.

The chain uses TRBV6-5 and TRBJ1-2; D not resolved. Between the trimmed V and J ends, which lost 3 bases and 8 bases, there was a span of 16 bases. The CDR3 spans 14 residues. CDR1 is MNHEY, CDR2 SVGAGI, per germline. For the CDR3, the DNA is TGTGCCAGCAGTTATGGAGGAAGGGTAAAGGGCTACACCTTC. Translation gives CASSYGGRVKGYTF.

The chain recombines TRBV19 with TRBJ2-3; 11 bases fit TRBD2. The CDR3 is made up of 15 amino acids. V lost 5 bases to trimming and J lost 5 bases; unmatched junction nucleotides: 6. The germline V gene encodes CDR1 LNHDA and CDR2 SQIVND (reference sequence). CDR3 coding DNA: TGTGCCAGTAGTCCACTAGCGGGGGTGATAGATACGCAGTATTTT. This encodes CASSPLAGVIDTQYF.

The chain couples TRBV14 to TRBJ1-2; the D is unclear. The CDR3 spans 14 residues. The germline gives CDR1 SGHDN, CDR2 FVKESK. Trimming pared 1 base from V and 4 bases from J, leaving 10 bases between. CDR3 in amino acids: CASSQARGSYGYTF. The CDR3 DNA reads as TGTGCCAGCAGCCAAGCCCGAGGTAGCTATGGCTACACCTTC.

This clone was counted a single time. The chain couples TRBV18 to TRBJ1-3; D gene ambiguous. The length of the CDR3 is 16 residues. Germline V gives CDR1 KGHSH, CDR2 LQKENI. The ends were cut back, 6 bases at V and 0 bases at J, with 15 bases in the middle. The CDR3 DNA follows: TGTGCCAGCTCCCCGGCAGGCGGGAGCTCTGGAAACACCATATATTTT. This gives the protein CASSPAGGSSGNTIYF.